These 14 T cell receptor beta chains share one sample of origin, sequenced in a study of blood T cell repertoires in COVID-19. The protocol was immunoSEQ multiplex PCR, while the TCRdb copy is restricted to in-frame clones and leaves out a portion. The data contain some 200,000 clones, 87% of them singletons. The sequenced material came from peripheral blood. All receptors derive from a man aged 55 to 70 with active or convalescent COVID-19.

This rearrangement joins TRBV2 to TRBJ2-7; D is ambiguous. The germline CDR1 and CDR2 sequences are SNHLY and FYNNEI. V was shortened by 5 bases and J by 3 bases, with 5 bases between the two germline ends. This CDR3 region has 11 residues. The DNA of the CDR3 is TGTGCCAGCAGTAACAGCTACGAGCAGTACTTC. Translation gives CASSNSYEQYF.

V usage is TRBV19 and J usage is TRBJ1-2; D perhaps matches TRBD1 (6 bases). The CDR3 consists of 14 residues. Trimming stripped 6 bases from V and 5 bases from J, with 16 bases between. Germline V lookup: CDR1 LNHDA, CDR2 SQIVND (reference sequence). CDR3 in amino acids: CASSAGGPGYGYTF. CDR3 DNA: TGTGCCAGTAGCGCCGGGGGGCCGGGGTATGGCTACACCTTC.

CDR3 residues: CSTPPGQTSYEQYF. The CDR3 DNA reads TGCAGCACACCGCCGGGACAGACCTCCTACGAGCAGTACTTC. The chain recombines TRBV29-1 with TRBJ2-7; 7 bases agree with TRBD1. After removal of 8 bases from V and 0 bases from J, the junction contained 10 bases not matched to a gene. The CDR3 is made up of 14 amino acids. Germline CDR1 is SQVTM and CDR2 is ANQGSEA.

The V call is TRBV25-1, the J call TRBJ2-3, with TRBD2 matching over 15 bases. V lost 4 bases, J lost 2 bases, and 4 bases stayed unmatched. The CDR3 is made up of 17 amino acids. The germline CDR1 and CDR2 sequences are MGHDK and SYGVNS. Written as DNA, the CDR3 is TGTGCCAGCAGTGGGACTAGCGGGGGGGCCCCCACAGATACGCAGTATTTT. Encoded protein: CASSGTSGGAPTDTQYF.

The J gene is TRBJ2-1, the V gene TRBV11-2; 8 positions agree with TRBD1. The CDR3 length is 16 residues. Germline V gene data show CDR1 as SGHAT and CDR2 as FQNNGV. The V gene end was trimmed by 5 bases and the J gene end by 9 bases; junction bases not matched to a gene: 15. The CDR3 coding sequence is TGTGCCAGCAGCGCCCAGGGGGCCCAGCAAACAACTGAGCAGTTCTTC. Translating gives CASSAQGAQQTTEQFF.

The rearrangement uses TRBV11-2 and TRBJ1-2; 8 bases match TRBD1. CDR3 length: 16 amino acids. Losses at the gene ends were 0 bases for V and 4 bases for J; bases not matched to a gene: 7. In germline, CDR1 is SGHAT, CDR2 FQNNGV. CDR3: CASSLDFNRGSYGYTF. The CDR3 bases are TGTGCCAGCAGCTTAGATTTCAACAGGGGGTCCTATGGCTACACCTTC.

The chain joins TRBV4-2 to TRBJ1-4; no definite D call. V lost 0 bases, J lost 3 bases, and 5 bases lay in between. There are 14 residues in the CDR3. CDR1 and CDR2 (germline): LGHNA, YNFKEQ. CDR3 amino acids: CASSQETANEKLFF. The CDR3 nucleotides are TGTGCCAGCAGCCAAGAAACAGCTAATGAAAAACTGTTTTTT.

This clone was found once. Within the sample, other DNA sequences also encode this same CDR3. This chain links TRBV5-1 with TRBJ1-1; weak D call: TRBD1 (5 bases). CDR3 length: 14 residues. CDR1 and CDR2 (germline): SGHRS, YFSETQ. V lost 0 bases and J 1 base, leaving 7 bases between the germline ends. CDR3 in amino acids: CASSLDRPNTEAFF. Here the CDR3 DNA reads TGCGCCAGCAGCTTGGACAGGCCGAACACTGAAGCTTTCTTT. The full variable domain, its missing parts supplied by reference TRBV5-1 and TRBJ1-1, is KAGVTQTPRYLIKTRGQQVTLSCSPISGHRSVSWYQQTPGQGLQFLFEYFSETQRNKGNFPGRFSGRQFSNSRSEMNVSTLELGDSALYLCASSLDRPNTEAFFGQGTRLTVV.

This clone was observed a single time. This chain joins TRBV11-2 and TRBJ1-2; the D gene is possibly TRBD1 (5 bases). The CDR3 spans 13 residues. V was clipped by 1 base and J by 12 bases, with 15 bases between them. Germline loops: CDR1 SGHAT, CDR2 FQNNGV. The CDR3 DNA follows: TGTGCCAGCAGCTTAGGTGCAGGGACTCTTGACACCTTC. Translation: CASSLGAGTLDTF.

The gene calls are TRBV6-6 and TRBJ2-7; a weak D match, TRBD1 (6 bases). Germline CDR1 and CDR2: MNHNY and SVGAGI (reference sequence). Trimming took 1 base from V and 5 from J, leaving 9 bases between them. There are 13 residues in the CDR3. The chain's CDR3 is CASSYWDTNEQYF. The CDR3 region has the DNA TGTGCCAGCAGTTACTGGGACACTAACGAGCAGTACTTC.

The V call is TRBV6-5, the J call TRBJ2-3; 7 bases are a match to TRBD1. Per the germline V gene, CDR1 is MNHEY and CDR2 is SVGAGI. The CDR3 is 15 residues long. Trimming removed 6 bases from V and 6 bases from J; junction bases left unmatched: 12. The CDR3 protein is CASSPQTGYRDTQYF. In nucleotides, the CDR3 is TGTGCCAGCAGCCCACAGACAGGGTATAGGGATACGCAGTATTTT.

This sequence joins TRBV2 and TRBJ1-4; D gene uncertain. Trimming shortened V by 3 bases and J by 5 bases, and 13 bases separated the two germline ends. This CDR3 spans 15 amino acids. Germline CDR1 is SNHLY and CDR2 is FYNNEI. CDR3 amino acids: CASSDHRDYNEKLFF. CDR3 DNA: TGTGCCAGCAGTGATCATCGAGACTACAATGAAAAACTGTTTTTT.

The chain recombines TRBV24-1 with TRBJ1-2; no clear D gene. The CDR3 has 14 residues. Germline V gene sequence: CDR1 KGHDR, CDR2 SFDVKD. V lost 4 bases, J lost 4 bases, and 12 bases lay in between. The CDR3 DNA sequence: TGTGCCACCAGTGACCGCCCAGCGACCTATGGCTACACCTTC. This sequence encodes CATSDRPATYGYTF.

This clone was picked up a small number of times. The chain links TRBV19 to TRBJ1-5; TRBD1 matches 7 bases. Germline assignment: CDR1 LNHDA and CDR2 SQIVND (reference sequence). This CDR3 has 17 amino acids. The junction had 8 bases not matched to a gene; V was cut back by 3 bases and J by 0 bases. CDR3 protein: CASSIAAWDSSNQPQHF. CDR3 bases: TGTGCCAGTAGTATCGCCGCCTGGGACAGTAGCAATCAGCCCCAGCATTTT. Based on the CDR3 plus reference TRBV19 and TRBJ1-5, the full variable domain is DGGITQSPKYLFRKEGQNVTLSCEQNLNHDAMYWYRQDPGQGLRLIYYSQIVNDFQKGDIAEGYSVSREKKESFPLTVTSAQKNPTAFYLCASSIAAWDSSNQPQHFGDGTRLSIL.